The rows below give T cell receptor beta chains drawn from one sample of a study of blood T cell repertoires in COVID-19. Generated by immunoSEQ multiplex PCR, the TCRdb table keeps only in-frame clones and is missing some. The repertoire consists of under 250,000 clones, with 92% occurring once and the leading ten covering about 0.79%. The sequenced material came from peripheral blood. These TCRs come from a young man with COVID-19, enrolled during active disease. The conserved cysteine and the conserved F or W are not part of the CDR3 here. The order of the fields is V gene, CDR3 protein.

TRBV19 ASTRNGVGMGSDGYT
TRBV28 ASPPFFGPPDRVGRNTEAF
TRBV4-1 ASSRSDGDFETQY
TRBV28 ASGREFDYEQY
TRBV3-1/TRBV3-2 ASSHSTSLPLHEQF
TRBV18 ASSPTTVNTGELF
TRBV6-5 ASSSVGTGNQPQH
TRBV20-1 SANEGSGNEKLF
TRBV29-1 SARRGDNEQF
TRBV9 ASSVGQGARETQY
TRBV9 ASSVQAGVVLTGELF
TRBV2 ASSEWDRDSPLH
TRBV27 ASSLSGFGGGNQETQY
TRBV11-1 ASSSRQGNTGELF
TRBV3-1/TRBV3-2 ASSQVPIGGLGYT
TRBV27 ASMTGLTSTEAF
TRBV12-3/TRBV12-4 ASRSSYGYT
TRBV4-1 ASSQDGGLGNQPQH
TRBV7-9 ASSMNRGRNTIY
TRBV4-1 ASSQERGFQPQH
TRBV6-5 ASSYSVQDYEQY
TRBV3-1/TRBV3-2 ASRQGYNEQF
TRBV4-1 ASSPGVALEQF
TRBV20-1 SASAGSYEQY
TRBV27 ASSPLSGVKAEAF
TRBV9 ASSVASSGANVLT
TRBV5-1 ASSHRTGSRTGELF
TRBV27 ASSLGGGLYEQF
TRBV30 AWSRTGGGYT
TRBV19 ASRTERGHSPLH
TRBV11-1 ASSLGAGPGANVLT
TRBV7-6 ASSSEEGGNTIY
TRBV3-1/TRBV3-2 ASSQGRGASGYT
TRBV5-1 ASSLTGGRDNEQF
TRBV11-1 ASSLGGKEKLF
TRBV29-1 SARGGRGETQY
TRBV5-4 ASSSGQGDYGYT
TRBV3-1/TRBV3-2 ASSHNPEGQETQY
TRBV18 ASSPPVSGELF
TRBV6-5 ASRVGQVNEQF
TRBV11-2 ASSFLLSANYGYT
TRBV25-1 ASSEPGSTYGYT
TRBV30 AWSRTGDMNTEAF
TRBV5-4 ASSLEGGGLSYEQY
TRBV11-2 ATESSRGLNTEAF
TRBV19 ASSIRGARGEQY
TRBV9 ASSVAGRVWDTQY
TRBV5-1 ASRQTKNTEAF
TRBV7-9 ASSLDRAETQY
TRBV11-2 ASSPLDRGGGTEAF
TRBV3-1/TRBV3-2 ASSQAGSDEQF